The rows below give T cell receptor beta chains drawn from one sample of a study of blood T cell repertoires in COVID-19. Sequencing was performed with immunoSEQ multiplex PCR; in TCRdb, only in-frame clones are kept and a portion is missing. The sample contains about 670,000 clones, 70% to 90% of which appear only once. The sequencing sample was made of peripheral blood. Receptors were obtained from a young woman with acute or convalescent COVID-19. CDR3s include the opening cysteine and the closing phenylalanine or tryptophan. Fields, in order: D gene, J gene, clone size, CDR3 length, V gene, CDR3 DNA, CDR3 protein. D genes are given only for firm matches. Some rows have no size entry. The others give once, few or many, or a class for an expanded clone.

- TRBJ1-1 - 19 TRBV28 TGTGCCAGCAGTTCGATAGAGGGGGTTTGGGACGGCTCCTGGACTGAAGCTTTCTTT CASSSIEGVWDGSWTEAFF
- TRBJ2-3 - 15 TRBV7-9 TGTGCCAGCAGCTTTCAGACGGGGGTCTGGGATACGCAGTATTTT CASSFQTGVWDTQYF
- TRBJ1-3 few 14 TRBV5-1 TGCGCCAGCAGGGACACCATCTCTGGAAACACCATATATTTT CASRDTISGNTIYF
- TRBJ2-1 - 14 TRBV5-4 TGTGCCAGCAGCAGCGCTGGCCCCCCCAATGAGCAGTTCTTC CASSSAGPPNEQFF
TRBD1 TRBJ1-2 - 16 TRBV5-4 TGTGCCAGCAGCCAAGGACAGGGCAAGGTTGTCTATGGCTACACCTTC CASSQGQGKVVYGYTF
- TRBJ1-6 - 15 TRBV27 TGTGCCAGCAGTTCCGGACAGATTAAGAATTCACCCCTCCACTTT CASSSGQIKNSPLHF
- TRBJ1-2 - 12 TRBV5-1 TGCGCCAGCAGCTTGGGGCAGGGCGGCTACACCTTC CASSLGQGGYTF
- TRBJ1-4 - 13 TRBV7-2 TGTGCCAGCAGCTTAGCCCGTAATGAAAAACTGTTTTTT CASSLARNEKLFF
- TRBJ1-3 - 14 TRBV7-6 TGTGCCAGCAGCTTACCGGGACACAGAAACACCATATATTTT CASSLPGHRNTIYF
TRBD2 TRBJ2-3 - 15 TRBV6-2/TRBV6-3 TGTGCCAGCAGTTACGGGACTAGCGGGGGAGATACGCAGTATTTT CASSYGTSGGDTQYF
- TRBJ2-7 - 12 TRBV29-1 TGCAGCGTTGGGCGACAGGACTACGAGCAGTACTTC CSVGRQDYEQYF
TRBD1 TRBJ1-2 - 14 TRBV13 TGTGCCAGCAACGGACAGGGGCTTTCAAATGGCTACACCTTC CASNGQGLSNGYTF
- TRBJ1-2 - 14 TRBV6-6 TGTGCCAGCAGTTCGCAACATGTTTTGGATGGCTACACCTTC CASSSQHVLDGYTF
TRBD1 TRBJ1-5 - 13 TRBV27 TGTGCCAGCAGTAGGACAGGAATTGGGCCCCAGCATTTT CASSRTGIGPQHF
TRBD1 TRBJ2-3 - 14 TRBV2 TGTGCCAGCAAAGGGACAGGGGGCACAGATACGCAGTATTTT CASKGTGGTDTQYF
- TRBJ1-2 once 15 TRBV5-4 TGTGCCAGCAGCTCCGCGGACTCACCTTCCGGCGGCTACACCTTC CASSSADSPSGGYTF
- TRBJ1-2 - 14 TRBV9 TGTGCCAGCAGCGTAGGAGTATCCAACTATGGCTACACCTTC CASSVGVSNYGYTF
- TRBJ1-6 - 13 TRBV2 TGTGCCAGCACTTTGAAGCGGAATTCACCCCTCCACTTT CASTLKRNSPLHF
- TRBJ1-2 - 16 TRBV4-1 TGCGCCAGCAGCCAAGAAATTGTGCAGGTAAAAGATGGCTACACCTTC CASSQEIVQVKDGYTF
- TRBJ1-1 - 13 TRBV2 TGTGCCAGCCAGGGGAGATGGAACACTGAAGCTTTCTTT CASQGRWNTEAFF
TRBD1 TRBJ1-1 - 13 TRBV19 TGTGCCAGTAGCCCGGACAGGAACCCTGAAGCTTTCTTT CASSPDRNPEAFF
TRBD1 TRBJ1-3 - 15 TRBV30 TGTGCCTGGGGCCAGACAGGGTCGGCTGGAAACACCATATATTTT CAWGQTGSAGNTIYF
TRBD2 TRBJ2-1 - 15 TRBV5-4 TGTGCCAGCAGCTTCCGGGGGGGGGCACACAATGAGCAGTTCTTC CASSFRGGAHNEQFF
TRBD2 TRBJ2-7 - 15 TRBV15 TGTGCCACCAGCAGGGCGGGGACTAGCGGGGACGAGCAGTACTTC CATSRAGTSGDEQYF
- TRBJ1-4 - 17 TRBV5-6 TGTGCCAGCAGCTCCAGTAGGTTGGGGATGTGGAGGGAAAAACTGTTTTTT CASSSSRLGMWREKLFF
- TRBJ2-1 - 15 TRBV3-1/TRBV3-2 TGTGCCAGCAGCCCCGCGACCAGGGTTGGGAATGAGCAGTTCTTC CASSPATRVGNEQFF
- TRBJ1-1 - 14 TRBV3-1/TRBV3-2 TGTGCCAGCAGCATGGACAAGGCGAGCGCTGAAGCTTTCTTT CASSMDKASAEAFF
TRBD1 TRBJ1-4 - 16 TRBV9 TGTGCCAGCAGTGGGACAGGAAAAGGAACTAATGAAAAACTGTTTTTT CASSGTGKGTNEKLFF
- TRBJ1-6 - 18 TRBV28 TGTGCCAGCAGTTTATCCCGGGGGGGACAACTAATGAATTCACCCCTCCACTTT CASSLSRGGQLMNSPLHF
- TRBJ1-2 - 15 TRBV15 TGTGCCACCAGCAGATTTATCCGGGACACCTATGGCTACACCTTC CATSRFIRDTYGYTF
- TRBJ2-1 - 14 TRBV21-1 TGTGCCAGCACCACGGGAAAGGAATACAATGAGCAGTTCTTC CASTTGKEYNEQFF
TRBD1 TRBJ1-5 - 15 TRBV30 TGTGCCTGGAGTTTCAGGGGGCCGCGCAATCAGCCCCAGCATTTT CAWSFRGPRNQPQHF
- TRBJ2-1 once 13 TRBV6-4 TGTGCCAGCAGTCCGACGGGATACAATGAGCAGTTCTTC CASSPTGYNEQFF
- TRBJ1-2 - 13 TRBV2 TGTGCCATCCTCACGGCGGATTTCCTTGGCTACACCTTC CAILTADFLGYTF
TRBD2 TRBJ2-1 - 17 TRBV27 TGTGCCAGCAGTTTATCGGGGACTAGCGGGGGGGCAGGAGAGCAGTTCTTC CASSLSGTSGGAGEQFF
TRBD2 TRBJ2-1 once 13 TRBV6-4 TGTGCCAGCAGTGAAGGGCGGGGGACGGGGCAGTTCTTC CASSEGRGTGQFF
- TRBJ1-1 - 12 TRBV19 TGTGCCAGTAGTAGCCAGGGAGGGGAAGCTTTCTTT CASSSQGGEAFF
- TRBJ1-1 many 13 TRBV6-4 TGTGCCAGCAGTTTTGAAGCGAACACTGAAGCTTTCTTT CASSFEANTEAFF
TRBD2 TRBJ2-2 - 14 TRBV5-6 TGTGCCAGCAGCGGGGGACTAGCGTTCGGGGAGCTGTTTTTT CASSGGLAFGELFF
TRBD2 TRBJ2-5 - 16 TRBV9 TGTGCCAGCAGCGGCATTGTAGCGGGGATGGGAGAGACCCAGTACTTC CASSGIVAGMGETQYF
- TRBJ1-2 - 14 TRBV4-1 TGCGCCAGCAGCCAAGTCACAGCTAACTATGGCTACACCTTC CASSQVTANYGYTF
TRBD1 TRBJ2-2 many 17 TRBV4-2 TGTGCCAGCGGTGGGACAGGCCGAGATTTGAACACCGGGGAGCTGTTTTTT CASGGTGRDLNTGELFF
TRBD1 TRBJ2-5 - 13 TRBV6-5 TGTGCCAGCACCAGGGGGATCCAAGAGACCCAGTACTTC CASTRGIQETQYF
- TRBJ1-1 - 12 TRBV30 TGTGCCTGGGGGGGCCTGAACACTGAAGCTTTCTTT CAWGGLNTEAFF
TRBD1 TRBJ1-2 few 15 TRBV5-5 TGTGCCAGCAGCTCGGAGGACAGGGCAGTCGTCGGCTACACCTTC CASSSEDRAVVGYTF
TRBD1 TRBJ1-2 - 13 TRBV12-3/TRBV12-4 TGTGCCAGCAGTTTAGCCACAGGGGTTGGCTACACCTTC CASSLATGVGYTF
TRBD1 TRBJ1-2 - 14 TRBV5-5 TGTGCCAGCAGCCTGGGACAGGGGGCAACCGGCTACACCTTC CASSLGQGATGYTF
- TRBJ1-1 - 13 TRBV12-3/TRBV12-4 TGTGCCAGCAGTTCCCACACACACACTGAAGCTTTCTTT CASSSHTHTEAFF
- TRBJ2-1 - 11 TRBV19 TGTGCCACCCAGGACAGCTATGAGCAGTTCTTC CATQDSYEQFF
TRBD1 TRBJ1-3 - 13 TRBV10-2 TGCGCCAGCACCGACAGGGGTGGAAACACCATATATTTT CASTDRGGNTIYF
TRBD2 TRBJ2-2 - 18 TRBV4-1 TGCGCCAGCAGCCAAGATCGGGACAGCGGGGGGCGAACCGGGGAGCTGTTTTTT CASSQDRDSGGRTGELFF
TRBD1 TRBJ1-2 - 16 TRBV7-9 TGTGCCAGCAGCCTTTCTGGACAGGCGACCCACTATGGCTACACCTTC CASSLSGQATHYGYTF
TRBD1 TRBJ1-5 - 21 TRBV12-5 TGTGCTAGTGGTTTGCTTCATAAGGGGACAGGTCTAGAGGTTAGCAATCAGCCCCAGCATTTT CASGLLHKGTGLEVSNQPQHF
- TRBJ2-1 once 15 TRBV5-6 TGTGCCAGCAGCCCTATAGAGGTCTTACGTAATGAGCAGTTCTTC CASSPIEVLRNEQFF